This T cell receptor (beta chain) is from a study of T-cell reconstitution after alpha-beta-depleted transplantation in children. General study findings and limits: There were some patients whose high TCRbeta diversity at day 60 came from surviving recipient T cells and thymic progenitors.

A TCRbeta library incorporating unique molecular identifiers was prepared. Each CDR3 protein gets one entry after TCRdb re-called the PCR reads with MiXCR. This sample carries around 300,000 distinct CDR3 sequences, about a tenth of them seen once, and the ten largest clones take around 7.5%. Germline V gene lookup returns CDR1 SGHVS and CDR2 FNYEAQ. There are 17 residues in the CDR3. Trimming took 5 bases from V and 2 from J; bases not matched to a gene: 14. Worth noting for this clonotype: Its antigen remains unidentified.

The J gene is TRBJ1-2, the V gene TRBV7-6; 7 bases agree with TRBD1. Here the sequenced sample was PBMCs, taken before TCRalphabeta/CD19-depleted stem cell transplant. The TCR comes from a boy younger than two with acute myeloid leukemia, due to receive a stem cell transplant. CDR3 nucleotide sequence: TGTGCCAGCAGCGCCCACCCTCGACAGGGAGGCAACTATGGCTACACCTTC. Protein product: CASSAHPRQGGNYGYTF.